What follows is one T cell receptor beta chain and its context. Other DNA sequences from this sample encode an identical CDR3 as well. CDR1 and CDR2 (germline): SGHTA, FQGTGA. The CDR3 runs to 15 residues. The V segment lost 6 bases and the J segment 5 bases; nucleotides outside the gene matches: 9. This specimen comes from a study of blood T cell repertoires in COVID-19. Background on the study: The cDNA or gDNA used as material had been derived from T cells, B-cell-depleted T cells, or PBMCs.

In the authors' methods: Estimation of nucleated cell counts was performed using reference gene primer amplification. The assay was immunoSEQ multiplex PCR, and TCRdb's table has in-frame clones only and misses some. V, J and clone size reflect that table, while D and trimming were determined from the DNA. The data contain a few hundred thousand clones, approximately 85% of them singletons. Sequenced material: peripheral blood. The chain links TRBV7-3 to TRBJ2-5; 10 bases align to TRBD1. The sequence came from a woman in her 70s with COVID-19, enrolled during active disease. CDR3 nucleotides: TGTGCCAGCAGTCCCGGGACAGGGGTCGGGGAGACCCAGTACTTC. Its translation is CASSPGTGVGETQYF. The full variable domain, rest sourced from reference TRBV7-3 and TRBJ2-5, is GAGVSQTPSNKVTEKGKYVELRCDPISGHTALYWYRQSLGQGPEFLIYFQGTGAADDSGLPNDRFFAVRPEGSVSTLKIQRTERGDSAVYLCASSPGTGVGETQYFGPGTRLLVL.